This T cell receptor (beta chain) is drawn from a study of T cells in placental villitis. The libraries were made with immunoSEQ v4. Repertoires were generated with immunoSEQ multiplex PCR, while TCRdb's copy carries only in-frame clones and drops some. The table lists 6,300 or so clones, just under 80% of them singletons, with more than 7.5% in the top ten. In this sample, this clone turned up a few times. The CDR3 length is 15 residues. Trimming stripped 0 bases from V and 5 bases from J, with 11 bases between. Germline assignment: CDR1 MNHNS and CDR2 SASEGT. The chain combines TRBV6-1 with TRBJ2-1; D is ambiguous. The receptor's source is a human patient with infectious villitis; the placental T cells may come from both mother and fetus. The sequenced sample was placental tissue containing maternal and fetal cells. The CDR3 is CASSEAATANNEQFF. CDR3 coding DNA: TGTGCCAGCAGTGAAGCGGCCACAGCTAACAATGAGCAGTTCTTC.